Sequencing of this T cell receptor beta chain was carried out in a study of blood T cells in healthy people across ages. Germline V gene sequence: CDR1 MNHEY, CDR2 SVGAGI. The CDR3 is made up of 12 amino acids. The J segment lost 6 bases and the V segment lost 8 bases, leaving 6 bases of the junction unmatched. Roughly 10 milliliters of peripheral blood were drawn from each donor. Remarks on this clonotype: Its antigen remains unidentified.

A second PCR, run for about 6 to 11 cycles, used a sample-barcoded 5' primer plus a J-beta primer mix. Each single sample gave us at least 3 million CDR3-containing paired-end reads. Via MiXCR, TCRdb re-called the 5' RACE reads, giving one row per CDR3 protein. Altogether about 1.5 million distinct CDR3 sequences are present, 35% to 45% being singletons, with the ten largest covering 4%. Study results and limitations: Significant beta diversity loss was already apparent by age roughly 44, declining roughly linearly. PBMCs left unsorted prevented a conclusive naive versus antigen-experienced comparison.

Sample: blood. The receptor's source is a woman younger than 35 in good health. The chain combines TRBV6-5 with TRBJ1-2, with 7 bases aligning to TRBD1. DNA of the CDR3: TGTGCCAGCGACAGGGTGGGTGATGGCTACACCTTC. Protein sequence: CASDRVGDGYTF.